This T cell receptor (beta chain) was captured in a study of cytomegalovirus exposure and HLA in healthy donors. The wider study: Researchers previously reported finding 90 million to 120 million unique TCR beta sequences from about 200 million T cells. Approximately 85 million unique TCRs from HLA-typed donors made up an early data release. General study findings and limits: No immune exposure information besides CMV serostatus was available.

The V and J ends lost 4 bases and 8 bases, in that order; junction bases with no gene match: 11. This CDR3 has 15 residues. Germline loops: CDR1 SNHLY, CDR2 FYNNEI. This clone occurred a few times. Its specificity is not known. Healthy bone marrow donors supplied every sample. PCR primers comprised 60 Vbeta and 13 Jbeta primers. This table comes from immunoSEQ multiplex PCR, and its TCRdb copy is limited to in-frame clones, with some not included. The sample includes 140,000 or so clones, roughly a tenth of them seen just once. The chain employs TRBV2 and TRBJ1-3; 7 bases agree with TRBD1. Input material: PBMCs. The receptor comes from a male donor in good health and CMV-seronegative. CDR3 protein: CASSGEQGQMDTIYF. The CDR3 DNA is TGTGCCAGCAGTGGGGAACAGGGGCAGATGGACACCATATATTTT. Supplemented by reference TRBV2 and TRBJ1-3, the full variable domain reads EPEVTQTPSHQVTQMGQEVILRCVPISNHLYFYWYRQILGQKVEFLVSFYNNEISEKSEIFDDQFSVERPDGSNFTLKIRSTKLEDSAMYFCASSGEQGQMDTIYFGEGSWLTVV.